These T cell receptor beta chains were read from a single sample in a study of OX40 agonist ivuxolimab in advanced cancers. Produced via immunoSEQ multiplex PCR; TCRdb's table is partial and in-frame only. The data hold roughly 56,000 clones, with roughly 82% observed a single time. The specimen was CD4+ or CD8+ T cells sorted from blood, collected in a trial of the OX40 agonist ivuxolimab. The origin of the receptors is an adult with an advanced solid tumor such as melanoma, head and neck, liver or kidney cancer. CDR3s include the opening cysteine and the closing phenylalanine or tryptophan. Each record gives: clone size, D gene, V gene, J gene, CDR3 protein, CDR3 DNA. A D gene is named only where the DNA matches it firmly. Size is omitted from some rows. Given values are once, few, many or a class for expanded clones.

abundance: -; d_gene: TRBD1; v_gene: TRBV25-1; j_gene: TRBJ2-3; CDR3aa: CASSMGQGGSDTQYF; CDR3nt: TGTGCCAGCAGTATGGGACAGGGTGGGTCAGATACGCAGTATTTT
abundance: -; d_gene: -; v_gene: TRBV5-1; j_gene: TRBJ2-2; CDR3aa: CASSVISGAGAGELFF; CDR3nt: TGCGCCAGCAGTGTTATATCGGGGGCCGGGGCCGGGGAGCTGTTTTTT
abundance: -; d_gene: -; v_gene: TRBV14; j_gene: TRBJ2-7; CDR3aa: CASSHPTGTFYEQYF; CDR3nt: TGTGCCAGCAGCCATCCTACTGGGACATTCTACGAGCAGTACTTC
abundance: -; d_gene: -; v_gene: TRBV6-5; j_gene: TRBJ1-6; CDR3aa: CASRGRPESDSPLHF; CDR3nt: TGTGCCAGCAGAGGGCGGCCCGAGTCGGATTCACCCCTCCACTTT
abundance: -; d_gene: TRBD1; v_gene: TRBV27; j_gene: TRBJ2-3; CDR3aa: CASSYRGVDTQYF; CDR3nt: TGTGCCAGCAGTTACAGGGGGGTAGATACGCAGTATTTT
abundance: -; d_gene: -; v_gene: TRBV9; j_gene: TRBJ2-1; CDR3aa: CASSVDGAEQFF; CDR3nt: TGTGCCAGCAGCGTAGACGGGGCCGAGCAGTTCTTC
abundance: few; d_gene: -; v_gene: TRBV28; j_gene: TRBJ1-1; CDR3aa: CASSLRVTEAFF; CDR3nt: TGTGCCAGCAGTTTACGGGTCACTGAAGCTTTCTTT
abundance: -; d_gene: -; v_gene: TRBV7-9; j_gene: TRBJ1-2; CDR3aa: CASSQERGTSNYGYTF; CDR3nt: TGTGCCAGCAGCCAGGAGCGAGGGACGTCTAACTATGGCTACACCTTC
abundance: -; d_gene: -; v_gene: TRBV30; j_gene: TRBJ2-5; CDR3aa: CAWSAGTQETQYF; CDR3nt: TGTGCCTGGAGTGCGGGGACTCAAGAGACCCAGTACTTC
abundance: few; d_gene: -; v_gene: TRBV7-7; j_gene: TRBJ2-3; CDR3aa: CASSLAELDTQYF; CDR3nt: TGTGCTAGCAGCTTAGCAGAACTAGATACGCAGTATTTT
abundance: -; d_gene: -; v_gene: TRBV30; j_gene: TRBJ2-5; CDR3aa: CAWNGNREETQYF; CDR3nt: TGTGCCTGGAATGGGAACAGGGAAGAGACCCAGTACTTC
abundance: -; d_gene: -; v_gene: TRBV7-9; j_gene: TRBJ2-1; CDR3aa: CASSLDGLTVNEQFF; CDR3nt: TGTGCCAGCAGCTTAGACGGGCTCACGGTAAATGAGCAGTTCTTC
abundance: -; d_gene: -; v_gene: TRBV30; j_gene: TRBJ2-3; CDR3aa: CAAPGPASTDTQYF; CDR3nt: TGTGCCGCCCCCGGCCCGGCGAGCACAGATACGCAGTATTTT
abundance: -; d_gene: -; v_gene: TRBV6-6; j_gene: TRBJ1-2; CDR3aa: CASSYLGSGYTF; CDR3nt: TGTGCCAGCAGTTACTTAGGTTCTGGCTACACCTTC
abundance: -; d_gene: -; v_gene: TRBV7-9; j_gene: TRBJ2-3; CDR3aa: CASSLTGHDTDTQYF; CDR3nt: TGTGCCAGCAGCTTAACGGGACACGACACAGATACGCAGTATTTT
abundance: -; d_gene: -; v_gene: TRBV7-2; j_gene: TRBJ1-1; CDR3aa: CASSPTRGNTEAFF; CDR3nt: TGTGCCAGCAGTCCGACGCGTGGGAACACTGAAGCTTTCTTT
abundance: -; d_gene: TRBD1; v_gene: TRBV11-3; j_gene: TRBJ2-1; CDR3aa: CASSYGQVGYNEQFF; CDR3nt: TGTGCCAGCAGCTACGGACAGGTGGGGTACAATGAGCAGTTCTTC
abundance: -; d_gene: TRBD1; v_gene: TRBV6-5; j_gene: TRBJ2-5; CDR3aa: CASRRQGALVETQYF; CDR3nt: TGTGCCAGCAGAAGACAGGGGGCGTTGGTGGAGACCCAGTACTTC
abundance: few; d_gene: -; v_gene: TRBV28; j_gene: TRBJ1-6; CDR3aa: CASSLGGRLNSPLHF; CDR3nt: TGTGCCAGCAGTTTAGGAGGCAGGTTAAATTCACCCCTCCACTTT
abundance: -; d_gene: -; v_gene: TRBV4-3; j_gene: TRBJ2-6; CDR3aa: CASSHVAGANVLTF; CDR3nt: TGCGCCAGCAGCCATGTCGCCGGGGCCAACGTCCTGACTTTC
abundance: -; d_gene: -; v_gene: TRBV18; j_gene: TRBJ1-4; CDR3aa: CASSPPVAGTTNEKLFF; CDR3nt: TGTGCCAGCTCACCACCGGTTGCGGGGACAACTAATGAAAAACTGTTTTTT
abundance: -; d_gene: -; v_gene: TRBV4-1; j_gene: TRBJ2-7; CDR3aa: CASSQLNMGFAYEQYF; CDR3nt: TGCGCCAGCAGCCAATTAAACATGGGGTTTGCCTACGAGCAGTACTTC
abundance: -; d_gene: TRBD1; v_gene: TRBV15; j_gene: TRBJ1-1; CDR3aa: CATSRQGAGEAFF; CDR3nt: TGTGCCACCAGCAGACAGGGGGCCGGTGAAGCTTTCTTT
abundance: -; d_gene: -; v_gene: TRBV28; j_gene: TRBJ2-3; CDR3aa: CASSHEGVYTQYF; CDR3nt: TGTGCCAGCAGCCATGAGGGGGTTTATACGCAGTATTTT
abundance: -; d_gene: -; v_gene: TRBV30; j_gene: TRBJ2-4; CDR3aa: CAFSFTPGGIQYF; CDR3nt: TGTGCCTTCTCATTCACCCCAGGAGGGATTCAGTACTTC
abundance: -; d_gene: -; v_gene: TRBV10-3; j_gene: TRBJ1-3; CDR3aa: CAITRESGNTIYF; CDR3nt: TGTGCCATCACGAGGGAATCTGGAAACACCATATATTTT